These 2 T cell receptor beta chains share one sample of origin, sequenced in a study of identical twins. TCRdb called the 5' RACE reads again in MiXCR, with one record for every CDR3 protein. The data hold under 1 million distinct CDR3 sequences, with around an eighth observed a single time. In addition, the sample was reused for a study of yellow fever vaccine responses in identical twins.

Sequenced input: PBMCs. Receptors were obtained from a woman in her late teens or twenties in good health.

The chain couples TRBV7-9 to TRBJ2-3; D remains unclear. Germline CDR1 is SEHNR and CDR2 is FQNEAQ (reference sequence). The CDR3 is 15 residues long. Between the trimmed V and J ends, which lost 1 base and 4 bases, there was a span of 12 bases. In DNA form, the CDR3 reads TGTGCCAGCAGCTTAGGTTTCCCTTTGGCAGATACGCAGTATTTT. It specifies CASSLGFPLADTQYF.

This clonotype was found a few times. The chain uses TRBV7-9 and TRBJ2-7; D unresolved. This CDR3 region has 13 residues. Germline V gene lookup returns CDR1 SEHNR and CDR2 FQNEAQ (reference sequence). V was shortened by 8 bases and J by 1 base, with 12 bases between the two germline ends. This CDR3 reads CASGSAQSYEQYV. Written as DNA, the CDR3 is TGTGCCAGCGGCTCGGCCCAGTCCTACGAGCAGTACGTC.